The 21 T cell receptor beta chains given below trace back to one sample, sequenced in a study of regulatory T cells in long-lasting Graves disease. As for time point: newly diagnosed GD, antithyroid drugs for less than 3 months. The authors made the TCR library using RNA they extracted from PBMCs. Arm-PCR of CDR3 regions with iRepertoire HTBI primers generated TCR beta libraries. TCRdb called the multiplex PCR reads again in MiXCR, with one record for every CDR3 protein. The sample holds about 520,000 distinct CDR3 sequences, about 12% seen once. These data also featured in a second study, about T cells in Graves' hyperthyroidism and ophthalmopathy.

Sequencing used peripheral blood mononuclear cells (PBMCs), obtained at new diagnosis, from a patient treated with antithyroid drugs. The receptors were gathered from a woman younger than 45 with Graves disease.

The V call is TRBV20-1, the J call TRBJ2-7, with a possible D match to TRBD1 (6 bases). The V end lost 5 bases, the J end lost 0 bases, and 17 bases lay between the germline ends. This CDR3 has 15 amino acids. Germline loops: CDR1 DFQATT, CDR2 SNEGSKA (reference sequence). The DNA of the CDR3 is TGCAGTGCTCCTGAGGGTGGGACACCCTCCTACGAGCAGTACTTC. It encodes CSAPEGGTPSYEQYF.

Concerning this clonotype: This could be a read error, since a much larger clone is one nucleotide away. The chain combines TRBV3-1 with TRBJ1-5, with D hard to call. Germline CDR1 is LGHDT and CDR2 is YNNKEL (reference sequence). This CDR3 is built from 14 residues. CDR3 in DNA: TGTGCCAGCAGCCAAGGACCGGCGGGTCAGCCCCAGCGTTTT. It yields the protein CASSQGPAGQPQRF.

This clonotype was recorded at least ten times. CDR3 in amino acids: CASSPSLAGDLLSTDTQYF. DNA of the CDR3: TGCGCCAGCAGCCCCTCCCTAGCGGGAGACCTCCTAAGCACAGATACGCAGTATTTT. The gene calls are TRBV4-3 and TRBJ2-3; TRBD2 aligns across 10 bases. The CDR3 has 19 residues. V shed 4 bases and J 0 bases; nucleotides not matched to a gene: 13. Looked up from germline, CDR1 is LGHNA and CDR2 is YSLEER.

As regards this clonotype: This could be a read error, since a much larger clone is one nucleotide away. The chain employs TRBV28 and TRBJ2-7; perhaps D is TRBD1 or TRBD2 (5 bases each). Per germline, CDR1 MDHEN and CDR2 SYDVKM. The CDR3 contains 15 residues. Here the CDR3 DNA reads TGTGCCAGCAGCTATTCCGTTGATTGGGGGTACGGGCAGTACTTC. Its protein is CASSYSVDWGYGQYF. The full variable domain, its missing parts supplied by reference TRBV28 and TRBJ2-7, is DVKVTQSSRYLVKRTGEKVFLECVQDMDHENMFWYRQDPGLGLRLIYFSYDVKMKEKGDIPEGYSVSREKKERFSLILESASTNQTSMYLCASSYSVDWGYGQYFGPGTRLTVT.

This clonotype was detected ten times or more. V gene TRBV12-3 or TRBV12-4 combines with J gene TRBJ1-5; 9 nucleotides align to TRBD1. V trimming: 6 bases; J trimming: 4 bases; junction bases outside the gene matches: 7. The CDR3 sequence is 15 residues long. The CDR3 DNA reads TGTGCCAGCAGCGACGGGACAGGGAGTAATCAGCCCCAGCATTTT. This sequence encodes CASSDGTGSNQPQHF.

Many counts were recorded for this clonotype. The CDR3 bases are TGTGCCTGGAGTGTAAGTGGTGAAAAACTGTTTTTT. Its protein is CAWSVSGEKLFF. The chain is built from TRBV30 and TRBJ1-4; D call uncertain. The CDR3 is 12 amino acids. Per germline, CDR1 GTSNPN and CDR2 SVGIG (reference sequence). The ends were cut back, 0 bases at V and 7 bases at J, with 6 bases in the middle.

In its sample, this clonotype was seen a few times. This chain joins TRBV30 and TRBJ1-2; no definite D call. CDR1 is GTSNPN, CDR2 SVGIG, per germline (reference sequence). The CDR3 loop spans 14 amino acids. Between the trimmed V and J ends, which lost 0 bases and 3 bases, there was a span of 11 bases. DNA of the CDR3: TGTGCCTGGAGTGTATTTCGGGGTTACTATGGCTACACCTTC. The encoded protein is CAWSVFRGYYGYTF. Full variable domain (remainder filled in from reference TRBV30 and TRBJ1-2): SQTIHQWPATLVQPVGSPLSLECTVEGTSNPNLYWYRQAAGRGLQLLFYSVGIGQISSEVPQNLSASRPQDRQFILSSKKLLLSDSGFYLCAWSVFRGYYGYTFGSGTRLTVV.

This clonotype was observed a handful of times. The chain recombines TRBV29-1 with TRBJ2-7; TRBD2 matches 10 bases. J gave up 2 bases and V 4 bases, and 5 bases lay outside the gene matches. This CDR3 has 14 amino acids. The germline V gene encodes CDR1 SQVTM and CDR2 ANQGSEA. CDR3 residues: CSVGASGGTYEQYF. Here the CDR3 DNA reads TGCAGCGTTGGAGCTAGCGGGGGAACCTACGAGCAGTACTTC.

In this sample, this clonotype turned up many times. The rearrangement links TRBV6-1 to TRBJ1-5; D unclear. The CDR3 spans 13 residues. Trimming stripped 2 bases from V and 4 bases from J, with 6 bases between. CDR1 is MNHNS, CDR2 SASEGT, per germline. The CDR3 nucleotides are TGTGCCAGCAGTGAAATGACTAATCAGCCCCAGCATTTT. This translates into CASSEMTNQPQHF.

The genes are TRBV10-3 and TRBJ1-6; 7 nucleotides align to TRBD1. J gave up 2 bases and V 11 bases, and 6 bases lay outside the gene matches. Germline assignment: CDR1 ENHRY and CDR2 SYGVKD. The CDR3 spans 14 residues. CDR3 region: CAARGGTYNSPLHF. DNA for the CDR3: TGTGCCGCCAGGGGGGGTACCTATAATTCACCCCTCCACTTT.

On this clonotype itself: The junction shows a germline mismatch at one end, possibly a read error. The chain has TRBV20-1 and TRBJ2-1; a possible D gene is TRBD2 (6 bases). CDR3 length: 16 residues. CDR1 DFQATT and CDR2 SNEGSKA come from the germline V gene (reference sequence). The DNA of the CDR3 is TGCAGTGCTAGAGATACGGGGCGGGACTCCTACAATGATCAGTTCTTC. It yields the protein CSARDTGRDSYNDQFF.

This clonotype was counted between two and nine times. This chain joins TRBV5-1 and TRBJ1-2; maybe TRBD1 (6 bases). Trimming left V 4 bases short and J 0 bases short, with 16 bases between. CDR3 size: 16 residues. Germline-derived CDR1 and CDR2 are SGHRS and YFSETQ. CDR3 loop: CASSLTPTGANYGYTF. The CDR3 DNA is TGCGCCAGCAGCCTCACCCCGACAGGAGCTAACTATGGCTACACCTTC.

This clonotype has a count of ten or more. This sequence joins TRBV5-1 and TRBJ1-2, with TRBD1 matching 7 bases. V lost 2 bases to trimming and J lost 2 bases; unmatched junction nucleotides: 3. The CDR3 runs to 14 residues. Germline CDR1 SGHRS, CDR2 YFSETQ. DNA for the CDR3: TGCGCCAGCAGCTTCCCGACAGGGAACTATGGCTACACCTTC. Encoded protein: CASSFPTGNYGYTF.

This clonotype was picked up many times. The V call is TRBV6-5, the J call TRBJ1-2; D unresolved. In germline, CDR1 is MNHEY, CDR2 SVGAGI. The CDR3 is 13 amino acids. The V end lost 2 bases, the J end lost 4 bases, and 8 bases lay between the germline ends. CDR3 in amino acids: CASSYARSYGYTF. In nucleotides, the CDR3 is TGTGCCAGCAGTTACGCCCGTTCCTATGGCTACACCTTC.

V is TRBV28 and J is TRBJ2-7, with 10 positions matching TRBD2. This CDR3 spans 14 amino acids. V shed 7 bases and J 4 bases; nucleotides not matched to a gene: 7. In germline, CDR1 is MDHEN, CDR2 SYDVKM. The CDR3: CASKGAGGNYEQYF. In nucleotides, the CDR3 is TGTGCCAGCAAAGGAGCGGGAGGGAATTACGAGCAGTACTTC. Full variable domain (rest looked up from reference TRBV28 and TRBJ2-7): DVKVTQSSRYLVKRTGEKVFLECVQDMDHENMFWYRQDPGLGLRLIYFSYDVKMKEKGDIPEGYSVSREKKERFSLILESASTNQTSMYLCASKGAGGNYEQYFGPGTRLTVT.

This clonotype was seen at least ten times. The CDR3 sequence is CASSYLGANPYEQYF. The CDR3 DNA follows: TGTGCCAGCAGTTACTTGGGGGCCAACCCCTACGAGCAGTACTTC. This chain joins TRBV6-2 or TRBV6-3 and TRBJ2-7; D may be TRBD1 (6 bases). Germline assignment: CDR1 MNHEY and CDR2 SVGEGT. The CDR3 has 15 amino acids. V dropped 1 base and J dropped 2 bases, with 12 bases sitting between them.

This clonotype was counted at least ten times. The DNA of the CDR3 is TGTGCCAGCAGACTCCCGCTAGGAGCCGGGGAGCTGTTTTTT. The encoded protein is CASRLPLGAGELFF. The chain links TRBV28 to TRBJ2-2; D remains unclear. This CDR3 is built from 14 residues. Trimming removed 6 bases at V and 6 bases at J, with 14 bases between. The germline CDR1 and CDR2 sequences are MDHEN and SYDVKM.

This clonotype was seen once. Being one base from a much bigger clone, this may be a read error. Lacking the conserved final phenylalanine or tryptophan, this CDR3 likely reflects a read error. V usage is TRBV20-1 and J usage is TRBJ1-1; D call uncertain. Between the trimmed V and J ends, which lost 4 bases and 1 base, there was a span of 10 bases. The CDR3 runs 13 residues. CDR1 DFQATT and CDR2 SNEGSKA come from the germline V gene (reference sequence). CDR3 amino acids: CSATKGTNTEAFL. CDR3 in DNA: TGCAGTGCTACGAAAGGAACGAACACTGAAGCTTTCTTG.

This clonotype was detected many times. The chain employs TRBV12-3 or TRBV12-4 and TRBJ2-1; D perhaps matches TRBD2 (5 bases). This CDR3 has 13 amino acids. Between the trimmed V and J ends, which lost 6 bases and 8 bases, there was a span of 14 bases. This chain's CDR3 is CASRGNARDEQFF. CDR3 sequence (DNA): TGTGCCAGCAGGGGTAATGCGAGGGATGAGCAGTTCTTC.

There are many counts of this clonotype. The rearrangement uses TRBV11-1 and TRBJ2-3; D unresolved. Per germline, CDR1 SGHAT and CDR2 FQDESV (reference sequence). V lost 1 base to trimming and J lost 3 bases, with 8 bases between them. This CDR3 contains 14 residues. The CDR3 loop is CASSLDVWTDTQYF. Written as DNA, the CDR3 is TGTGCCAGCAGCTTAGACGTGTGGACAGATACGCAGTATTTT. The full variable domain, rest sourced from reference TRBV11-1 and TRBJ2-3, is EAEVAQSPRYKITEKSQAVAFWCDPISGHATLYWYRQILGQGPELLVQFQDESVVDDSQLPKDRFSAERLKGVDSTLKIQPAELGDSAMYLCASSLDVWTDTQYFGPGTRLTVL.

This clonotype was counted only a few times. This rearrangement joins TRBV9 to TRBJ1-4; D uncertain. Germline CDR1 SGDLS, CDR2 YYNGEE. V was pared by 0 bases and J by 10 bases, with 10 bases between. The CDR3 loop spans 13 amino acids. This CDR3 reads CASSVDPLGKLFF. CDR3 coding DNA: TGTGCCAGCAGCGTAGACCCCCTAGGAAAACTGTTTTTT.